Listed below are T cell receptor beta chains from one sample, sequenced in a study of neurological immune-mediated disorders. TCRdb called the 5' RACE reads again in MiXCR, with one record for every CDR3 protein. Of about 48,000 distinct CDR3 sequences listed, around a tenth are singletons. The sequenced sample consisted of PBMCs. The receptors were gathered from a middle-aged woman with HTLV-1-associated myelopathy (HAM/TSP). Each CDR3 is given with its conserved first and last residue. D genes are given only for firm matches. Part of the rows lack a size; the others show once, few, many or a class for expanded clones.

D gene	V gene	clone size	J gene	CDR3 protein	CDR3 DNA
TRBD2	TRBV12-3/TRBV12-4	-	TRBJ2-3	CASQTSGADTQYF	TGTGCCAGCCAGACTAGCGGTGCAGATACGCAGTATTTT
-	TRBV20-1	many	TRBJ1-6	CSAPASRVMDRSPLHF	TGCAGTGCCCCGGCGTCCAGGGTTATGGATCGTTCACCCCTCCACTTT
-	TRBV3-1	many	TRBJ2-3	CASSQEVTPDTQYF	TGTGCCAGCAGCCAAGAGGTTACCCCAGATACGCAGTATTTT
TRBD2	TRBV12-3/TRBV12-4	many	TRBJ2-1	CASSFSGGLGNEQFF	TGTGCCAGCAGTTTCAGCGGGGGTCTAGGCAATGAGCAGTTCTTC
-	TRBV20-1	many	TRBJ1-5	CSARPIDRLGDQPQHF	TGCAGTGCTAGGCCAATTGACAGGTTAGGAGATCAGCCCCAGCATTTT
-	TRBV4-1	many	TRBJ2-7	CASSQESRFGEQYF	TGCGCCAGCAGCCAAGAAAGTCGGTTCGGCGAGCAGTACTTC
TRBD1	TRBV18	-	TRBJ2-5	CASSQIGGLTETQYF	TGTGCCAGCTCACAGATAGGGGGCTTGACGGAGACCCAGTACTTC
-	TRBV9	-	TRBJ1-1	CASSPTVMNTEAFF	TGTGCCAGCAGCCCGACAGTTATGAACACTGAAGCTTTCTTT
-	TRBV24-1	many	TRBJ2-1	CATSEHQTTSYNEQFF	TGTGCCACCAGTGAGCATCAGACTACTTCCTACAATGAGCAGTTCTTC
-	TRBV15	many	TRBJ1-1	CATSTITPGSTEAFF	TGTGCCACCAGCACCATCACGCCTGGGAGCACTGAAGCTTTCTTT
TRBD2	TRBV7-2	-	TRBJ2-3	CASSPYSGGSGDDTQYF	TGTGCCAGCAGCCCGTATAGCGGGGGGTCAGGAGACGATACGCAGTATTTT
-	TRBV7-2	many	TRBJ2-7	CASRDGPHEQYF	TGTGCCAGCCGCGACGGACCCCACGAGCAGTACTTC
-	TRBV28	many	TRBJ2-5	CASSSPGMVQETQYF	TGTGCCAGCAGCTCCCCCGGGATGGTCCAAGAGACCCAGTACTTC
-	TRBV15	many	TRBJ2-1	CATSRAGVEQFF	TGTGCCACCAGCAGAGCGGGGGTTGAGCAGTTCTTC
TRBD1	TRBV27	many	TRBJ1-5	CASRQTGTVNQPQHF	TGTGCCAGCAGACAAACCGGGACAGTGAATCAGCCCCAGCATTTT
-	TRBV7-6	many	TRBJ2-7	CASSRRSLDEQYF	TGTGCCAGCAGCCGGCGTAGCTTGGACGAGCAGTACTTC
TRBD1	TRBV29-1	many	TRBJ1-2	CSLAGQGPYGYTF	TGCAGCCTCGCGGGACAGGGCCCCTATGGCTACACCTTC
-	TRBV4-1	many	TRBJ2-7	CASSQGYSSHYEQYF	TGCGCCAGCAGCCAAGGGTACAGTTCTCACTACGAGCAGTACTTC
TRBD2	TRBV20-1	many	TRBJ2-5	CSATGREETQYF	TGCAGTGCTACTGGGAGGGAAGAGACCCAGTACTTC
-	TRBV9	many	TRBJ2-2	CASTLGSGELFF	TGTGCCAGCACGTTAGGGTCCGGGGAGCTGTTTTTT